Below are 31 T cell receptor beta chains sequenced from a single sample in a study of blood T cells in healthy people across ages. PCR was performed a second time for roughly 7 to 11 cycles using a sample-barcoded 5' primer and a J-beta primer mix. TCRdb independently ran MiXCR on the 5' RACE reads; one entry per CDR3 protein. The repertoire has around 1,500,000 distinct CDR3 sequences, around two fifths of them found once; the top ten carry approximately 7.9%. The material sequenced was blood. Receptors were obtained from a woman between 18 and 30 years old in good health.

V gene TRBV20-1 combines with J gene TRBJ1-1; 7 bases fit TRBD1. V trimming: 6 bases; J trimming: 5 bases; junction bases outside the gene matches: 9. This CDR3 comprises 13 residues. Germline CDR1 reads DFQATT; CDR2 reads SNEGSKA (reference sequence). The CDR3 DNA is TGCAGTGCCCCCTCCAGGGGGGCTACTGAAGCTTTCTTT. This translates into CSAPSRGATEAFF.

This clonotype occurred a few times. The genes are TRBV10-3 and TRBJ2-3, with D possibly TRBD2 on 7 matching bases. There are 15 residues in the CDR3. The germline V and J ends were trimmed by 6 bases and 4 bases, with 17 bases remaining between them. Germline V CDR1 and CDR2: ENHRY, SYGVKD. In DNA, the CDR3 is TGTGCCATCAGCGAGGGGGGGGAGTCCTCAGATACGCAGTATTTT. It translates to CAISEGGESSDTQYF.

This clonotype turned up a few times. The chain employs TRBV11-2 and TRBJ1-2; the D is unclear. CDR1 is SGHAT and CDR2 is FQNNGV in the germline V gene. CDR3 length: 16 residues. The V end lost 0 bases, the J end lost 7 bases, and 18 bases lay between the germline ends. CDR3 coding DNA: TGTGCCAGCAGCTTAGATCGAACTCTGACCCCAGTTGGCTACACCTTC. Translated, it gives CASSLDRTLTPVGYTF.

CDR3 in DNA: TGTGCCATCAGGGATGGGACTGATGGCTACACCTTC. It yields the protein CAIRDGTDGYTF. V and J are TRBV10-3 and TRBJ1-2; D is perhaps TRBD1 (5 bases). The V gene's germline CDR1 is ENHRY and CDR2 SYGVKD. The CDR3 has 12 amino acids. Deletions cut 6 bases from V and 6 bases from J, with 11 bases between.

The genes are TRBV12-3 or TRBV12-4 and TRBJ1-1; D perhaps matches TRBD1 (6 bases). The V gene lost 5 bases and the J gene lost 4 bases, with 20 bases spanning the gap. This CDR3 region has 16 residues. In DNA form, the CDR3 reads TGTGCCAGCAGTGGGGGGATGGACAGACTGGGCACTGAAGCTTTCTTT. Encoded protein: CASSGGMDRLGTEAFF.

This clonotype was observed at least ten times. The chain has TRBV29-1 and TRBJ2-7, with D tentatively TRBD1 or TRBD2 (6 bases each). CDR3 size: 16 residues. Germline V gene data show CDR1 as SQVTM and CDR2 as ANQGSEA. V shed 4 bases and J shed 1 base, with 20 bases lying between them. CDR3 nucleotide sequence: TGCAGCGTTGCAGGTTACCCGGGGGCGCCATCCTACGAGCAGTACTTC. It is translated as CSVAGYPGAPSYEQYF.

This chain connects TRBV19 to TRBJ2-7, with a weak D call TRBD1 (6 bases). Trimming left V 6 bases short and J 2 bases short, with 14 bases between. Per germline, CDR1 LNHDA and CDR2 SQIVND (reference sequence). This CDR3 contains 14 residues. CDR3 coding DNA: TGTGCCAGTAGCCATCAAGGGGGTACCTACGAGCAGTACTTC. It codes for CASSHQGGTYEQYF.

The chain employs TRBV7-9 and TRBJ1-5, with 10 nucleotides matching TRBD1. CDR1 SEHNR and CDR2 FQNEAQ come from the germline V gene (reference sequence). V shed 5 bases and J 3 bases; nucleotides not matched to a gene: 7. The CDR3 loop spans 16 amino acids. The CDR3 sequence is CASSEGTGANNQPQHF. CDR3 bases: TGTGCCAGCAGCGAAGGGACAGGGGCGAACAATCAGCCCCAGCATTTT.

This clonotype was detected a few times. The rearrangement joins TRBV20-1 to TRBJ2-1; D is possibly TRBD1 or TRBD2 (5 bases each). V gave up 3 bases and J gave up 8 bases, with 8 bases separating them. CDR3 size: 11 residues. Looked up from germline, CDR1 is DFQATT and CDR2 is SNEGSKA (reference sequence). The CDR3 DNA sequence: TGCAGTGCTAGTGGGACGGATGAGCAGTTCTTC. Protein product: CSASGTDEQFF.

The chain carries TRBV6-1 and TRBJ1-1; possible D gene TRBD1, 6 bases. Trimming took off 4 bases at V and 6 bases at J, with 18 bases between the two ends. Germline CDR1 reads MNHNS; CDR2 reads SASEGT. This CDR3 is 15 amino acids long. In nucleotides, the CDR3 is TGTGCCAGCAGTGGGCCACCTCGGGGACACGCTGAAGCTTTCTTT. Its protein is CASSGPPRGHAEAFF.

This clonotype was counted only a few times. J is TRBJ2-7 and V is TRBV6-6; weak D call: TRBD2 (6 bases). The CDR3 runs to 17 residues. Germline CDR1 reads MNHNY; CDR2 reads SVGAGI (reference sequence). The ends were cut back, 5 bases at V and 5 bases at J, with 25 bases in the middle. Here the CDR3 reads CASSIIYGISGENEQYF. DNA for the CDR3: TGTGCCAGCAGTATAATTTACGGGATCTCGGGGGAAAACGAGCAGTACTTC.

This clonotype turned up a few times. The gene calls are TRBV12-3 or TRBV12-4 and TRBJ2-3; 11 positions agree with TRBD2. V was pared by 3 bases and J by 4 bases, with 6 bases of the junction left unmatched. There are 16 residues in the CDR3. Here the CDR3 reads CASSFGLAGPADTQYF. The DNA for the CDR3 is TGTGCCAGCAGTTTCGGACTAGCGGGTCCCGCAGATACGCAGTATTTT.

The sample holds a few counts of this clonotype. The V call is TRBV11-2, the J call TRBJ2-7; 9 bases align to TRBD2. J gave up 0 bases and V 5 bases, and 8 bases lay outside the gene matches. The germline V gene has CDR1 SGHAT and CDR2 FQNNGV. The CDR3 covers 16 residues. Here the CDR3 DNA reads TGTGCCAGCAGCCCGTGGACTAGCGAATACTCCTACGAGCAGTACTTC. Translating it yields CASSPWTSEYSYEQYF.

The chain employs TRBV21-1 and TRBJ2-5; the DNA was not used to check the table's D call, TRBD1. The J call may be incorrect, as the DNA end agrees better with TRBJ2-7. TRBV21-1 is a known pseudogene. The CDR3 runs 12 residues. CDR3: CASGNRVYEQYF. The CDR3, as DNA: TGTGCCAGCGGCAACAGGGTCTACGAGCAGTACTTC.

The genes are TRBV14 and TRBJ2-5; 9 nucleotides agree with TRBD2. The germline V gene encodes CDR1 SGHDN and CDR2 FVKESK. The CDR3 spans 13 residues. V shed 0 bases and J 7 bases; nucleotides not matched to a gene: 0. In DNA, the CDR3 is TGTGCCAGCAGCCAAGAAGCGGGGGGGACCCAGTACTTC. Translating it yields CASSQEAGGTQYF.

The V gene is TRBV20-1, the J gene TRBJ1-5; 9 bases line up with TRBD1. J lost 4 bases, V lost 7 bases, and 14 bases had no gene match. This CDR3 contains 16 residues. CDR1 is DFQATT and CDR2 is SNEGSKA in the germline V gene (reference sequence). CDR3 sequence: CSVKVGTGSRNQPQHF. The CDR3 coding sequence is TGCAGTGTCAAAGTCGGGACAGGGTCCAGGAATCAGCCCCAGCATTTT.

The rearrangement joins TRBV15 to TRBJ2-1, with a tentative D call TRBD2 (6 bases). V was pared by 1 base and J by 4 bases, with 11 bases between. Germline CDR1 LNHNV, CDR2 YYDKDF (reference sequence). This CDR3 comprises 15 residues. The CDR3 DNA sequence: TGTGCCACCAGCAGAGGGGGGGTGGGGTACAATGAGCAGTTCTTC. Translated: CATSRGGVGYNEQFF.

This chain connects TRBV7-2 to TRBJ2-5; tentative D call: TRBD1 (8 bases). Per the germline V gene, CDR1 is SGHTA and CDR2 is FQGNSA. The CDR3 has 15 residues. Trimming removed 4 bases at V and 9 bases at J, with 21 bases between. The CDR3 DNA is TGTGCCAGCAGCTCCGGGACAGGCCTCCGGGAGGCCCAGTACTTC. It yields the protein CASSSGTGLREAQYF.

The CDR3 reads CASSEASLGLAGLQETQYF. CDR3 nucleotide sequence: TGTGCCAGCAGTGAAGCCTCTCTTGGACTAGCGGGACTCCAAGAGACCCAGTACTTC. This sequence joins TRBV6-1 and TRBJ2-5, with TRBD2 identical over 12 bases. V trimming: 0 bases; J trimming: 1 base; junction bases outside the gene matches: 9. CDR1 and CDR2 (germline): MNHNS, SASEGT. CDR3 length: 19 residues.

The genes are TRBV7-9 and TRBJ2-4; the D gene is possibly TRBD2 (6 bases). The J call may be mistaken, given a closer DNA end match to TRBJ2-7. Germline V gene lookup returns CDR1 SEHNR and CDR2 FQNEAQ (reference sequence). This CDR3 has 15 residues. The CDR3 bases are TGTGCCAGCAGCTTAGCGGGCCGGGAGAACTACGAGCAGTACTTC. Amino acid sequence: CASSLAGRENYEQYF.

The V and J genes are TRBV20-1 and TRBJ2-7; maybe TRBD2 (6 bases). The germline V gene has CDR1 DFQATT and CDR2 SNEGSKA (reference sequence). This CDR3 is 13 amino acids long. V lost 3 bases to trimming and J lost 7 bases, with 16 bases between them. As DNA, the CDR3 is TGCAGTGCTAGGGGGGGATCTACCATTGAGCAGTACTTC. Encoded protein: CSARGGSTIEQYF.

The rearrangement uses TRBV20-1 and TRBJ2-7, with TRBD2 matching 14 bases. With the DNA end fitting TRBJ2-5 better, the J assignment may be wrong. Germline CDR1 is DFQATT and CDR2 is SNEGSKA (reference sequence). The CDR3 loop spans 17 amino acids. The CDR3 is CSARDWGLAGVQETQYF. CDR3 sequence (DNA): TGCAGTGCTAGAGATTGGGGACTAGCGGGAGTTCAGGAGACCCAGTACTTC.

The chain has TRBV28 and TRBJ2-4, with 13 bases that match TRBD2. The CDR3 has 15 amino acids. The germline gives CDR1 MDHEN, CDR2 SYDVKM. V lost 3 bases to trimming and J lost 14 bases; unmatched junction nucleotides: 10. CDR3 in amino acids: CASSFRTSGRETKYF. CDR3 sequence (DNA): TGTGCCAGCAGTTTCAGGACTAGCGGGAGAGAGACCAAGTACTTC.

For the CDR3, the DNA is TGTGCCAGCACCTGGGGGACAGGTGATGAGCAGTTCTTC. Translation: CASTWGTGDEQFF. The chain employs TRBV5-5 and TRBJ2-1; 8 nucleotides agree with TRBD1. Germline-derived CDR1 and CDR2 are SGHKS and YYEKEE (reference sequence). V gave up 6 bases and J gave up 8 bases; unmatched junction bases: 7. This CDR3 region has 13 residues.

CDR3 coding DNA: TGTGCCAGCAGTTTCACGGACGCTGGAAACACCATATATTTT. Protein: CASSFTDAGNTIYF. The rearrangement uses TRBV12-3 or TRBV12-4 and TRBJ1-3, with D unclear. Trimming left V 3 bases short and J 2 bases short, with 8 bases between. The CDR3 length is 14 residues.

This clonotype was observed a handful of times. The V call is TRBV7-2, the J call TRBJ1-6, with unresolved D. The V gene lost 6 bases and the J gene lost 9 bases, with 21 bases spanning the gap. The germline V gene has CDR1 SGHTA and CDR2 FQGNSA. This CDR3 has 16 amino acids. This CDR3 reads CASRIRGRSEGSPLHF. In DNA form, the CDR3 reads TGTGCCAGCAGAATTAGAGGTAGAAGTGAAGGTTCACCCCTCCACTTT.

Of note for this clonotype: This clone may be a read error of a much larger clone one base away. This sequence joins TRBV6-6 and TRBJ1-2; D is undetermined. CDR3 length equals 14 residues. The germline V gene has CDR1 MNHNY and CDR2 SVGAGI (reference sequence). The V and J ends lost 6 bases and 10 bases respectively, with 21 bases between them. The CDR3 region has the DNA TGTGCCAGCAGCCCGGACGGGTCCTTAACGGACTACACCTTC. Its translation: CASSPDGSLTDYTF.

This chain uses TRBV6-2 or TRBV6-3 with TRBJ2-3; 7 bases are a match to TRBD2. The CDR3 is 15 amino acids. Germline V gene data show CDR1 as MNHEY and CDR2 as SVGEGT. Trimming took 5 bases from V and 5 from J; bases not matched to a gene: 10. This CDR3 is CASSTAGAGIDTQYF. CDR3 nucleotide sequence: TGTGCCAGCAGTACGGCGGGAGCAGGCATAGATACGCAGTATTTT.

A few counts support this clonotype. This sequence joins TRBV2 and TRBJ2-3, with D perhaps TRBD1 (6 bases). The V end was cut by 6 bases, the J end by 0 bases, with 13 bases between. This CDR3 region has 15 residues. The germline gives CDR1 SNHLY, CDR2 FYNNEI. The CDR3 loop reads CASRPGQSSTDTQYF. CDR3 coding DNA: TGTGCCAGCAGGCCTGGACAGAGCAGCACAGATACGCAGTATTTT.

This clonotype was recorded a few times. J is TRBJ2-5 and V is TRBV20-1, with TRBD2 matching over 9 bases. The CDR3 runs 14 residues. CDR1 is DFQATT, CDR2 SNEGSKA, per germline (reference sequence). The CDR3 DNA is TGCACGGGGCGAGCGGGGGGTATGGGCGAGACCCAGTACTTC. The encoded protein is CTGRAGGMGETQYF.

The CDR3 loop reads CASSLVVHEQYF. The CDR3 nucleotides are TGTGCCAGCAGTTTAGTTGTCCACGAGCAGTACTTC. J is TRBJ2-4 and V is TRBV12-3 or TRBV12-4; D remains ambiguous. The end of the DNA aligns better with TRBJ2-7, so the J call may be wrong. This CDR3 contains 12 residues.